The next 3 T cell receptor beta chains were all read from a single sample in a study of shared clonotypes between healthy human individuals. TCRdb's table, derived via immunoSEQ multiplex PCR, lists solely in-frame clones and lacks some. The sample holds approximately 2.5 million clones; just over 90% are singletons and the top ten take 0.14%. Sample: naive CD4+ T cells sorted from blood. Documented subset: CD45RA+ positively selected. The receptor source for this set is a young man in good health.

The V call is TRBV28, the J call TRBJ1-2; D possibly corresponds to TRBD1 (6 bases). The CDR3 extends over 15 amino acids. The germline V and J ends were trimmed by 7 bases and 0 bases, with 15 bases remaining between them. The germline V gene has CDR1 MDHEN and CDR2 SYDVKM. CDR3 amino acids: CASITIGQPNYGYTF. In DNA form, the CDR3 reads TGTGCCAGCATTACTATTGGACAGCCTAACTATGGCTACACCTTC.

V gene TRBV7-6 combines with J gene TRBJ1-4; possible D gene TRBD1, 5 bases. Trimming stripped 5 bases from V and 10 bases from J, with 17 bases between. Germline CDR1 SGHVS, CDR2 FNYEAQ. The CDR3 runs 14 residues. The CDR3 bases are TGTGCCAGCAGCCCTACCGGGATCGGGGGAAAACTGTTTTTT. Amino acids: CASSPTGIGGKLFF.

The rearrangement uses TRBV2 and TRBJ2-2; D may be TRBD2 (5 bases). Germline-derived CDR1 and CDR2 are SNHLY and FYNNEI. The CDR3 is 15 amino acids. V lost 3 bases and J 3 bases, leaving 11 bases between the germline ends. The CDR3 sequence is CASSDGGWDTGELFF. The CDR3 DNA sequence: TGTGCCAGCAGTGACGGCGGGTGGGACACCGGGGAGCTGTTTTTT.